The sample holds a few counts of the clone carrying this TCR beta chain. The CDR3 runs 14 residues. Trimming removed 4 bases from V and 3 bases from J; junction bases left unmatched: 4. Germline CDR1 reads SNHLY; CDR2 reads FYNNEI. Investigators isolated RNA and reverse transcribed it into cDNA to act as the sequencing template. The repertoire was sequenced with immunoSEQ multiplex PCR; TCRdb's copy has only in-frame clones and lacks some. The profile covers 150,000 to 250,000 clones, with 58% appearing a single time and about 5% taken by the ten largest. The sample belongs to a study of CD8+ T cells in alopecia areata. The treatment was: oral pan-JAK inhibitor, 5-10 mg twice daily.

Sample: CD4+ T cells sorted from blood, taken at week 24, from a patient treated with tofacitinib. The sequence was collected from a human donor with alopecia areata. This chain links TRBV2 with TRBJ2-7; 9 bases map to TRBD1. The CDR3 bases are TGTGCCAGCAGTGGTCGGGACAGGGACTACGAGCAGTACTTC. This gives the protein CASSGRDRDYEQYF.